The 29 T cell receptor beta chains given below trace back to one sample, sequenced in a study of vaccination and CD4 T cells after COVID-19. Treatment: roughly nine-day PBMC culture with coronavirus spike peptide pools or control peptides (ViraFEST assay). An Oncomine TCR Beta short-read assay was used to sequence the DNA from cultured CD4+ T cells. Each CDR3 protein is one row after TCRdb ran MiXCR on the PCR reads. The data contain about 20,000 distinct CDR3 sequences, roughly 51% of them seen just once; the ten biggest clones take up 6.5% to 8.5%. Their antigens are not known. The sample taken for sequencing was CD4+ T cells from blood, cultured in vitro. The receptors here all came from a human donor who had recovered from COVID-19.

The chain joins TRBV6-2 or TRBV6-3 to TRBJ2-5; 9 bases agree with TRBD2. The V gene's germline CDR1 is MNHEY and CDR2 SVGEGT. V was clipped by 6 bases and J by 4 bases; unmatched bases: 12. There are 16 residues in the CDR3. Here the CDR3 reads CASSHLAGGPPETQYF. The CDR3 region has the DNA TGTGCCAGCAGCCACTTGGCGGGGGGGCCCCCAGAGACCCAGTACTTC.

This clonotype was observed once. V usage is TRBV7-2 and J usage is TRBJ2-1, with 7 bases matching TRBD2. This CDR3 region has 14 residues. Germline CDR1 is SGHTA and CDR2 is FQGNSA. The J segment lost 8 bases and the V segment lost 1 base, leaving 5 bases of the junction unmatched. CDR3 bases: TGTGCCAGCAGCTTAGGGGCGGGGGAAGATGAGCAGTTCTTC. Protein: CASSLGAGEDEQFF.

The sample holds a few counts of this clonotype. The chain couples TRBV19 to TRBJ2-7, with D possibly TRBD1 on 5 matching bases. V shed 4 bases and J shed 1 base, with 17 bases lying between them. Germline lookup yields CDR1 LNHDA and CDR2 SQIVND (reference sequence). The CDR3 is 16 residues long. The CDR3 DNA reads TGTGCCAGTAGTACCGTTCAGGGCAACCCGTCCTACGAGCAGTACTTC. Translating it yields CASSTVQGNPSYEQYF. The variable domain in full, completed from reference TRBV19 and TRBJ2-7, reads DGGITQSPKYLFRKEGQNVTLSCEQNLNHDAMYWYRQDPGQGLRLIYYSQIVNDFQKGDIAEGYSVSREKKESFPLTVTSAQKNPTAFYLCASSTVQGNPSYEQYFGPGTRLTVT.

This clonotype was counted a few times. V and J are TRBV7-2 and TRBJ1-2; D remains unclear. Per germline, CDR1 SGHTA and CDR2 FQGNSA. Trimming took 4 bases from V and 8 from J, leaving 8 bases between them. The CDR3 consists of 11 residues. Here the CDR3 reads CASSSPEGYTF. CDR3 nucleotide sequence: TGTGCCAGCAGCTCCCCTGAGGGCTACACCTTC. The whole variable domain, remainder taken from reference TRBV7-2 and TRBJ1-2, is GAGVSQSPSNKVTEKGKDVELRCDPISGHTALYWYRQSLGQGLEFLIYFQGNSAPDKSGLPSDRFSAERTGGSVSTLTIQRTQQEDSAVYLCASSSPEGYTFGSGTRLTVV.

J is TRBJ2-7 and V is TRBV28, with 11 bases that match TRBD1. Germline lookup yields CDR1 MDHEN and CDR2 SYDVKM. The CDR3 consists of 14 residues. Germline trimming cut 6 bases from V and 2 bases from J; bases unmatched to any gene: 3. The DNA of the CDR3 is TGTGCCAGCAGGGGACAGGGGGGGACCTACGAGCAGTACTTC. It codes for CASRGQGGTYEQYF.

This clonotype was recorded only once. The rearrangement uses TRBV7-2 and TRBJ1-1, with 7 bases that match TRBD1. This CDR3 has 16 residues. J lost 6 bases, V lost 1 base, and 11 bases had no gene match. Germline V gene data show CDR1 as SGHTA and CDR2 as FQGNSA. CDR3 sequence reads: CASSLVTGIRDPEAFF. DNA of the CDR3: TGTGCCAGCAGCTTAGTGACAGGGATCCGCGACCCTGAAGCTTTCTTT. The full variable domain, in which reference TRBV7-2 and TRBJ1-1 provide the parts outside the CDR3, is GAGVSQSPSNKVTEKGKDVELRCDPISGHTALYWYRQSLGQGLEFLIYFQGNSAPDKSGLPSDRFSAERTGGSVSTLTIQRTQQEDSAVYLCASSLVTGIRDPEAFFGQGTRLTVV.

This clonotype was observed a handful of times. The J gene is TRBJ1-1, the V gene TRBV28; 9 positions match TRBD1. Trimming took 10 bases from V and 1 from J; bases not matched to a gene: 16. The CDR3 runs 17 residues. The germline gives CDR1 MDHEN, CDR2 SYDVKM. The chain's CDR3 is CATQEETGGKRNTEAFF. CDR3 bases: TGTGCCACCCAAGAAGAGACAGGGGGGAAGAGGAACACTGAAGCTTTCTTT.

The chain carries TRBV11-2 and TRBJ1-2, with 8 bases identical to TRBD1. With 5 bases clipped from V and 4 bases from J, the junction kept 3 bases outside the gene matches. The germline gives CDR1 SGHAT, CDR2 FQNNGV. The CDR3 extends over 13 amino acids. DNA of the CDR3: TGTGCCAGCAGCCCACAGGGGGGCTATGGCTACACCTTC. Amino acids: CASSPQGGYGYTF.

This chain uses TRBV28 with TRBJ1-2; possible D gene TRBD1, 5 bases. The CDR3 totals 13 residues. Germline V lookup: CDR1 MDHEN, CDR2 SYDVKM. The V end lost 5 bases, the J end lost 2 bases, and 9 bases lay between the germline ends. The CDR3 here is CASSRQGNYGYTF. CDR3 DNA sequence: TGTGCCAGCAGTCGTCAGGGAAACTATGGCTACACCTTC.

This chain links TRBV15 with TRBJ1-1; D not certain. The V end lost 8 bases, the J end lost 0 bases, and 13 bases lay between the germline ends. Germline CDR1 and CDR2: LNHNV and YYDKDF (reference sequence). This CDR3 has 14 amino acids. CDR3 nucleotide sequence: TGTGCCACCGCAGTAAAAGGCTTGAACACTGAAGCTTTCTTT. It codes for CATAVKGLNTEAFF. Based on the CDR3 plus reference TRBV15 and TRBJ1-1, the full variable domain is DAMVIQNPRYQVTQFGKPVTLSCSQTLNHNVMYWYQQKSSQAPKLLFHYYDKDFNNEADTPDNFQSRRPNTSFCFLDIRSPGLGDTAMYLCATAVKGLNTEAFFGQGTRLTVV.

The rearrangement uses TRBV30 and TRBJ2-7; D not certain. The CDR3 contains 13 residues. V was clipped by 4 bases and J by 2 bases, with 12 bases between them. Germline CDR1 is GTSNPN and CDR2 is SVGIG (reference sequence). The CDR3 loop reads CAWNPGQAYEQYF. The CDR3, as DNA: TGTGCCTGGAACCCCGGCCAGGCCTACGAGCAGTACTTC. The full variable domain, completed using reference TRBV30 and TRBJ2-7, is SQTIHQWPATLVQPVGSPLSLECTVEGTSNPNLYWYRQAAGRGLQLLFYSVGIGQISSEVPQNLSASRPQDRQFILSSKKLLLSDSGFYLCAWNPGQAYEQYFGPGTRLTVT.

This chain connects TRBV15 to TRBJ2-1; D perhaps matches TRBD2 (6 bases). CDR1 is LNHNV, CDR2 YYDKDF, per germline (reference sequence). The V end was cut by 2 bases, the J end by 6 bases, with 17 bases between. This CDR3 is built from 16 residues. The CDR3 DNA sequence: TGTGCCACCAGCAGACCCAAAGCGGGTTCTGGCAATGAGCAGTTCTTC. Translated: CATSRPKAGSGNEQFF.

This chain connects TRBV27 to TRBJ1-2; 10 bases fit TRBD1. The V gene end was trimmed by 4 bases and the J gene end by 7 bases; junction bases not matched to a gene: 6. The CDR3 sequence is 14 residues long. Per the germline V gene, CDR1 is MNHEY and CDR2 is SMNVEV (reference sequence). The CDR3 coding sequence is TGTGCCAGCAGTTCCGGGACAGGGGCGCGTGGCTACACCTTC. It translates to CASSSGTGARGYTF.

The chain couples TRBV19 to TRBJ1-5, with a tentative D call TRBD1 (5 bases). The CDR3 spans 13 residues. Trimming removed 8 bases at V and 6 bases at J, with 14 bases between. Germline V lookup: CDR1 LNHDA, CDR2 SQIVND (reference sequence). CDR3 sequence: CASGPGEGQPQHF. The CDR3 DNA sequence: TGTGCCAGTGGCCCGGGGGAAGGTCAGCCCCAGCATTTT.

This clonotype was found a few times. V gene TRBV6-2 or TRBV6-3 combines with J gene TRBJ2-2; D perhaps matches TRBD2 (7 bases). The CDR3 sequence is 16 residues long. The V gene's germline CDR1 is MNHEY and CDR2 SVGEGT. Trimming took off 5 bases at V and 6 bases at J, with 19 bases between the two ends. CDR3 bases: TGTGCCAGCAGTCAAATCGGGGGGCAGTTCTCCGGGGAGCTGTTTTTT. Translated: CASSQIGGQFSGELFF.

The chain carries TRBV15 and TRBJ2-7, with TRBD2 identical over 9 bases. The CDR3 contains 15 residues. Germline assignment: CDR1 LNHNV and CDR2 YYDKDF (reference sequence). V dropped 1 base and J dropped 2; count of bases not matched to a gene: 3. CDR3 DNA: TGTGCCACCAGCAGAGTCGCTAGCGGGGCCTACGAGCAGTACTTC. This sequence encodes CATSRVASGAYEQYF.

A few counts support this clonotype. The rearrangement uses TRBV5-1 and TRBJ1-5; 7 nucleotides match TRBD1. Germline assignment: CDR1 SGHRS and CDR2 YFSETQ. V lost 1 base and J lost 7; bases outside the gene matches: 8. CDR3 length: 15 amino acids. CDR3 coding DNA: TGCGCCAGCAGCTTGCAGCCCGGGACAGAACAGCCCCAGCATTTT. Translated, it gives CASSLQPGTEQPQHF.

V gene TRBV20-1 combines with J gene TRBJ2-5, with 8 bases identical to TRBD1. Germline CDR1 reads DFQATT; CDR2 reads SNEGSKA (reference sequence). The CDR3 spans 15 residues. After removal of 0 bases from V and 6 bases from J, the junction contained 9 bases not matched to a gene. DNA for the CDR3: TGCAGTGCTAGAGATATGGACAGGGTGCGAAAGACCCAGTACTTC. Translated, it gives CSARDMDRVRKTQYF.

The chain has TRBV6-2 or TRBV6-3 and TRBJ2-7; weak D call: TRBD2 (6 bases). V gave up 5 bases and J gave up 0 bases, with 11 bases separating them. The CDR3 totals 14 residues. Germline assignment: CDR1 MNHEY and CDR2 SVGEGT. In DNA, the CDR3 is TGTGCCAGCAGTACGGGGAGGAGCTCCTACGAGCAGTACTTC. Translation gives CASSTGRSSYEQYF.

This clonotype was found a few times. The gene calls are TRBV20-1 and TRBJ2-5, with 9 bases matching TRBD1. V was clipped by 3 bases and J by 6 bases; unmatched bases: 8. The germline V gene has CDR1 DFQATT and CDR2 SNEGSKA (reference sequence). CDR3 size: 14 residues. CDR3 nucleotide sequence: TGCAGTGCTAGTTCTGGACAGGGGAAAAAGACCCAGTACTTC. Its protein product is CSASSGQGKKTQYF.

The chain is built from TRBV19 and TRBJ1-3; TRBD1 matches at 7 bases. The CDR3 is made up of 14 amino acids. Losses at the gene ends were 6 bases for V and 1 base for J; bases not matched to a gene: 3. Germline V gives CDR1 LNHDA, CDR2 SQIVND (reference sequence). The CDR3 loop is CASSLTGSGNTIYF. CDR3 DNA sequence: TGTGCCAGTAGCCTGACAGGGTCTGGAAACACCATATATTTT.

V gene TRBV7-9 combines with J gene TRBJ1-4; 7 positions match TRBD1. The CDR3 is made up of 17 amino acids. CDR1 SEHNR and CDR2 FQNEAQ come from the germline V gene (reference sequence). The junction had 15 bases not matched to a gene; V was cut back by 4 bases and J by 7 bases. Written as DNA, the CDR3 is TGTGCCAGCAGCTCCCAGGGGGGGAGAGGTTTTGGTGAAAAACTGTTTTTT. As protein: CASSSQGGRGFGEKLFF.

The CDR3, as DNA: TGTGCCAGCAGTGTTATCCGGGACACCAATTCACCCCTCCACTTT. Encoded protein: CASSVIRDTNSPLHF. V and J are TRBV6-1 and TRBJ1-6; maybe TRBD1 (6 bases). Trimming took 4 bases from V and 7 from J, leaving 14 bases between them. This CDR3 has 15 residues. The germline CDR1 and CDR2 sequences are MNHNS and SASEGT.

The V gene is TRBV11-3, the J gene TRBJ2-5; D remains ambiguous. Deletions cut 4 bases from V and 5 bases from J, with 11 bases between. Germline V gene data show CDR1 as SGHNT and CDR2 as YENEEA. The CDR3 is 13 amino acids. DNA of the CDR3: TGTGCCAGCAGCTATAGGGTCTTGGAGACCCAGTACTTC. Encoded protein: CASSYRVLETQYF.

The chain combines TRBV7-9 with TRBJ1-1; D not certain. With 2 bases removed from V and 4 bases from J, the gap between germline ends came to 14 bases. CDR3 length: 15 residues. Per the germline V gene, CDR1 is SEHNR and CDR2 is FQNEAQ (reference sequence). The CDR3 protein is CASSLSRAGGTEAFF. CDR3 DNA sequence: TGTGCCAGCAGCTTAAGTCGGGCTGGAGGCACTGAAGCTTTCTTT.

The chain has TRBV7-2 and TRBJ2-7; no definite D call. The germline V gene encodes CDR1 SGHTA and CDR2 FQGNSA. Trimming took 2 bases from V and 3 from J, leaving 11 bases between them. This CDR3 region has 14 residues. The CDR3, as DNA: TGTGCCAGCAGCTTAAGTACAAATAACTACGAGCAGTACTTC. It specifies CASSLSTNNYEQYF. Combining the CDR3 with reference TRBV7-2 and TRBJ2-7 gives the whole variable domain GAGVSQSPSNKVTEKGKDVELRCDPISGHTALYWYRQSLGQGLEFLIYFQGNSAPDKSGLPSDRFSAERTGGSVSTLTIQRTQQEDSAVYLCASSLSTNNYEQYFGPGTRLTVT.

The chain recombines TRBV28 with TRBJ2-1; the D gene is possibly TRBD2 (6 bases). V shed 3 bases and J shed 3 bases, with 12 bases lying between them. This CDR3 comprises 15 residues. Germline V CDR1 and CDR2: MDHEN, SYDVKM. The CDR3 sequence is CASSFGGGYYNEQFF. The CDR3 DNA sequence: TGTGCCAGCAGTTTCGGGGGAGGTTACTACAATGAGCAGTTCTTC.

This clonotype occurred a few times. This sequence joins TRBV27 and TRBJ1-1; a possible D gene is TRBD1 (6 bases). CDR1 is MNHEY, CDR2 SMNVEV, per germline (reference sequence). Deletions cut 2 bases from V and 1 base from J, with 8 bases between. This CDR3 has 14 amino acids. The CDR3 DNA reads TGTGCCAGCAGTTTAGTACAGGGGAACACTGAAGCTTTCTTT. It translates to CASSLVQGNTEAFF.

V usage is TRBV7-9 and J usage is TRBJ1-4, with no clear D. Germline-derived CDR1 and CDR2 are SEHNR and FQNEAQ (reference sequence). There are 14 residues in the CDR3. Trimming left V 8 bases short and J 8 bases short, with 18 bases between. Written as DNA, the CDR3 is TGTGCCAGCCAGACGGACGGAGGAGAAGAAAAACTGTTTTTT. Translated, it gives CASQTDGGEEKLFF.